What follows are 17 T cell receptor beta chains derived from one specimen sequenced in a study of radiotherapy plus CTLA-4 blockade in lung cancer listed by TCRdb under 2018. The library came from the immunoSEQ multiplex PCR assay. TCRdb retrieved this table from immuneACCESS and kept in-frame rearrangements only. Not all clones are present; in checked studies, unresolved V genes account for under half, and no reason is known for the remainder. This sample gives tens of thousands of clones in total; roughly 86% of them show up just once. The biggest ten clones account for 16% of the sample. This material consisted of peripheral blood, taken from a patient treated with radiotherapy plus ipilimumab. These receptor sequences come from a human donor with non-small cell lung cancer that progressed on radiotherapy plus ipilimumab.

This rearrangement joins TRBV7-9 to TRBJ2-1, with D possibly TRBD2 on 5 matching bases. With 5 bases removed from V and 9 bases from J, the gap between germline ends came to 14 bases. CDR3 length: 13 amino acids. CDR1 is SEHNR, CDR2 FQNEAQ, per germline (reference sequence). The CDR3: CASSPPGLLEQFF. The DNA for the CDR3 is TGTGCCAGCAGCCCCCCGGGGTTACTTGAGCAGTTCTTC.

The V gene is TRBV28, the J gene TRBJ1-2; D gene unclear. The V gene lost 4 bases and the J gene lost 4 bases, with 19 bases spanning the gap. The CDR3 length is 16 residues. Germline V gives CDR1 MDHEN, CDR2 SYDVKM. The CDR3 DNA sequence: TGTGCCAGCAGTTCAGACCAGCAGACGATCGGCTATGGCTACACCTTC. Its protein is CASSSDQQTIGYGYTF.

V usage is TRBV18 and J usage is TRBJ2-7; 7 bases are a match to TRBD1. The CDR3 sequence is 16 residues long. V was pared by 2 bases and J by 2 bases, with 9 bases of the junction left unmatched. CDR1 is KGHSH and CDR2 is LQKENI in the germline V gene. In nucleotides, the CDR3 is TGTGCCAGCTCACCAACGGTGAACAGGGGCGCCTACGAGCAGTACTTC. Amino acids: CASSPTVNRGAYEQYF.

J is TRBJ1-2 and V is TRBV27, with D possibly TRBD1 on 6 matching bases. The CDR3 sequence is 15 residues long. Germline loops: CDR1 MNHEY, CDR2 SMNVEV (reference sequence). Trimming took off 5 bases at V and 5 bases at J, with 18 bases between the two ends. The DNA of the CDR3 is TGTGCCAGCAGTAGGAAGGGGGGGGCCCTTTATGGCTACACCTTC. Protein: CASSRKGGALYGYTF.

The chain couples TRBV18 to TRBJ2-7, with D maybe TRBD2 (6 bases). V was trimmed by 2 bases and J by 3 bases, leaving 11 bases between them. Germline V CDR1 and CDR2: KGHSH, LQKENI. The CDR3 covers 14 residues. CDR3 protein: CASSPGGLVYEQYF. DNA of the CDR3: TGTGCCAGCTCACCAGGAGGGTTGGTCTACGAGCAGTACTTC.

The CDR3, as DNA: TGTGCCAGCAGCCCGGGACAGACGTCCTACGAGCAGTACTTC. Its protein product is CASSPGQTSYEQYF. The chain uses TRBV9 and TRBJ2-7, with 7 bases identical to TRBD1. This CDR3 contains 14 residues. CDR1 and CDR2 from the germline V gene are SGDLS and YYNGEE. The junction had 5 bases not matched to a gene; V was cut back by 4 bases and J by 1 base.

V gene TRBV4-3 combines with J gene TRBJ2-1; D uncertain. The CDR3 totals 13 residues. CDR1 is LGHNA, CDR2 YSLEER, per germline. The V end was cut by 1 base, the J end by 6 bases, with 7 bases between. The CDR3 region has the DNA TGCGCCAGCAGCCAAGTCCCAAGCAATGAGCAGTTCTTC. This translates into CASSQVPSNEQFF.

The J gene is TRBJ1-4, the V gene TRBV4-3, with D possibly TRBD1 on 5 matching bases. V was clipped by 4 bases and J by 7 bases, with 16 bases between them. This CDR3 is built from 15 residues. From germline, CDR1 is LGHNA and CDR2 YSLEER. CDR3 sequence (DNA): TGCGCCAGCAGCCCCGACAGCACTCTAATTGAAAAACTGTTTTTT. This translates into CASSPDSTLIEKLFF.

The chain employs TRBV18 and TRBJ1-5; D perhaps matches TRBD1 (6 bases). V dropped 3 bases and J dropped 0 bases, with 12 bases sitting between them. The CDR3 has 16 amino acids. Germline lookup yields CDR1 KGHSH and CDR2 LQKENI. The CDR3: CASSPGTIYSNQPQHF. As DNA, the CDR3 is TGTGCCAGCTCACCGGGGACAATATATAGCAATCAGCCCCAGCATTTT. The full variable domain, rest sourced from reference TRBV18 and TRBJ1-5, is NAGVMQNPRHLVRRRGQEARLRCSPMKGHSHVYWYRQLPEEGLKFMVYLQKENIIDESGMPKERFSAEFPKEGPSILRIQQVVRGDSAAYFCASSPGTIYSNQPQHFGDGTRLSIL.

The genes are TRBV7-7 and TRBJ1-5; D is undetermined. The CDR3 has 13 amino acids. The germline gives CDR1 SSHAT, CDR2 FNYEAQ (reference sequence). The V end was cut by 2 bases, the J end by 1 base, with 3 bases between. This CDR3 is CASSLKSNQPQHF. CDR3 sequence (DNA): TGTGCCAGCAGCTTAAAGAGCAATCAGCCCCAGCATTTT.

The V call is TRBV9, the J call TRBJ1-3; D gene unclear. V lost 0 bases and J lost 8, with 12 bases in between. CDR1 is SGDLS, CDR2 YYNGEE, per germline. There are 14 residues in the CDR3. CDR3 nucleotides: TGTGCCAGCAGCGTAGCTGGAGGGTTGGACACCATATATTTT. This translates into CASSVAGGLDTIYF.

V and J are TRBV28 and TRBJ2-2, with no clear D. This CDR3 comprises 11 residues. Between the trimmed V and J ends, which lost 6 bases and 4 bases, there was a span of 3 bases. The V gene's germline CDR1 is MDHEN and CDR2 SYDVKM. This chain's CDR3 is CASRSTGELFF. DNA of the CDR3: TGTGCCAGCAGAAGCACCGGGGAGCTGTTTTTT.

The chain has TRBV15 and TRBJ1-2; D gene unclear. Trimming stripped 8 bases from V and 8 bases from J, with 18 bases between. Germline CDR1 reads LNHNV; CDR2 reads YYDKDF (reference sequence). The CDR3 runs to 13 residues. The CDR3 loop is CATRTPPSKGYTF. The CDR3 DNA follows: TGTGCCACCCGAACGCCCCCCAGTAAGGGCTACACCTTC. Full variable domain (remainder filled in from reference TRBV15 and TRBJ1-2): DAMVIQNPRYQVTQFGKPVTLSCSQTLNHNVMYWYQQKSSQAPKLLFHYYDKDFNNEADTPDNFQSRRPNTSFCFLDIRSPGLGDTAMYLCATRTPPSKGYTFGSGTRLTVV.

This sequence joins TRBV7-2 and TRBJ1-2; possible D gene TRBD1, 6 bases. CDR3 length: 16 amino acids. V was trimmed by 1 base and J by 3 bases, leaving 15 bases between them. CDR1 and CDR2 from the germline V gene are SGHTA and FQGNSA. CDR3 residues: CASSLGAGGADYGYTF. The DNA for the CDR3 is TGTGCCAGCAGCTTAGGCGCCGGGGGCGCAGACTATGGCTACACCTTC.

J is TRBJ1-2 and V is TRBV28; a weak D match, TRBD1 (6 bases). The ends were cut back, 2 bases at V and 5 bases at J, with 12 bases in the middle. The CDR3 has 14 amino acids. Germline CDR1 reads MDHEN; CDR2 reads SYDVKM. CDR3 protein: CASSLGGGLYGYTF. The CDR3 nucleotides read TGTGCCAGCAGTTTAGGGGGGGGCCTTTATGGCTACACCTTC.

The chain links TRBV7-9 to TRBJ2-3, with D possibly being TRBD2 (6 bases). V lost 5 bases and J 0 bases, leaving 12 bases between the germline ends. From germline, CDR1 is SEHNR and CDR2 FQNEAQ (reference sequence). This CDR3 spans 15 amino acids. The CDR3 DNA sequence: TGTGCCAGCAGCCTTGGGGGGTGGAGCACAGATACGCAGTATTTT. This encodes CASSLGGWSTDTQYF.

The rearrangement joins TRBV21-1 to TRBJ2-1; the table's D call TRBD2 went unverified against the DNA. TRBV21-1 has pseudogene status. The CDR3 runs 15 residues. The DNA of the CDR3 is TGTGCCAGCAGCAAAACTAGCGGGGGGCATAATGAGCAGTTCTTC. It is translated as CASSKTSGGHNEQFF.